This T cell receptor beta chain was recovered during a study of shared clonotypes between healthy human individuals (dated by TCRdb to 2018 to 2020). For the study in its entirety: The cohort comprised a couple of women and three men aged 18 to 49 years. For each donor, three plates each were used for CD4 naive and CD4 memory, two plates were used for CD8 naive, and one plate was used for CD8 memory. To estimate repertoire size and how much clonotype sharing occurs between individuals, the study deeply sequenced the blood TCR repertoires of several healthy adults. To increase sequencing depth and limit assay-specific biases, TCR repertoire library preparation and sequencing were carried out by different laboratories using diverse techniques. Leukapheresis yielded between about 0.94 and 8.9 billion PBMCs per donor. Points the paper makes about the study in general: Higher generation probabilities were observed for clonotypes shared by all four sorted-subset donors than for non-shared clonotypes. Even with the large sequencing depth, rarefaction of the sorted-subset datasets indicated that sequencing was incomplete. Because the study included a small number of donors, the genetic and exposure-history diversity represented was limited. Approximately 5% of naive CD4, 3.5% of naive CD8, around 2.3% of memory CD4, and more than 0.35% of memory CD8 clonotypes were shared across a few donors. Naive subsets generally had larger estimated clonotype richness than memory subsets did. Pairwise subsampling indicated that sequencing depth was expected to affect the degree of clonotype sharing among donors. Only blood was sampled, and tissue TCR repertoires likely differ from those in blood.

TCR CDR3 regions were amplified from genomic DNA by multiplex PCR using the deep immunoSEQ assay. Extracted genomic DNA from each cell subset was spread evenly across all wells of several immunoSEQ 96-well plates, with each plate serving as a replicate. For sorted subsets, approximately 190 ng of genomic DNA, equivalent to 25,000 to 35,000 T cell genomes, went into each replicate PCR. Purified libraries were measured with a Qubit 3.0 fluorometer, size-checked on a Bioanalyzer 2100, and measured again with the KAPA Library Quantification kit. Every immunoSEQ 96-well plate was sequenced on a separate single-read 150-cycle Illumina NextSeq 550 flow cell. In the original analysis: Because the immunoSEQ output included only junctional sequences and no quality scores, the filtering could not be the same as the filtering used for full-length reads. Sequences were annotated with PyIR, a Python wrapper for IgBLAST v1.9, and V/J genes and CDR3 were assigned using IMGT germline references. Reads were filtered out if the reads had weak V/J assignments (E-value above 1e-6), no CDR3, stop codons, out-of-frame junctions, or ambiguous translated residues. V3J clonotypes were defined by identical inferred V gene, J gene, and CDR3 amino acid sequence. To compute the percentage overlap between repertoires, the number of shared unique clonotypes was divided by the size of the smaller repertoire. Repertoire richness was assessed with RTK rarefaction, the Chao1 estimator, and Recon v2.1 estimates of unobserved clonotypes. Generation probabilities were computed with OLGA for all TCRbeta clonotypes obtained by the gDNA method from a handful of donors. The table was pulled from immuneACCESS by TCRdb, which kept in-frame rearrangements only. Such tables lose some clones; where checked, under half of the loss comes from unresolved V genes, and the rest has no known cause. The V and J calls and clone size are taken from that table; D and trimming were inferred from the DNA. This sample lists under 750,000 clones; just under 75% were detected once. In total, the top ten clones hold about 1.7% of the sample.

The germline V gene (reference sequence) yields MNHNY for CDR1 and SVGAGI for CDR2. Reading from cysteine to phenylalanine, the CDR3 counts 13 amino acids. Only the CDR3 DNA is retained, 39 bases long and in frame from the first base. V and J are truncated by 4 bases and 8 bases respectively, leaving an intervening sequence of 14 bases. A remark on this clone: No antigen is known for it. Within one base of it there is no much larger clone, and no base qualities were kept.

Healthy HIV-negative adults with no recently reported acute infections or vaccinations were included as donors. Only Caucasian adults living in Nashville, Tennessee, USA were represented among the donors. CD4+ T cells were enriched by magnetic negative selection, after which naive cells were positively selected on CD45RA and the negative fraction was taken as the memory subset. Blood was collected by leukapheresis, and PBMCs were isolated by Ficoll-Histopaque density gradient centrifugation and then cryopreserved in liquid nitrogen vapor phase. Analytical flow cytometry was used to check the purity and quantity of every magnetically sorted T cell population. Each sorted fraction had its genomic DNA isolated and then quantified by UV absorbance on a Nanodrop 2000c.

The sequence joins TRBV6-6 to TRBJ1-2, and perhaps TRBD1 as D gene, on 6 matching bases. Sequenced sample: memory CD4+ T cells sorted from blood. The cell subset or site label corresponds to: CD45RA-negative fraction. This sequence originates from a woman aged 25 to 39 in good health. The CDR3 reads as follows: CASSWTVEAGYTF. The DNA sequence follows: TGTGCCAGCAGTTGGACAGTTGAGGCGGGCTACACCTTC.